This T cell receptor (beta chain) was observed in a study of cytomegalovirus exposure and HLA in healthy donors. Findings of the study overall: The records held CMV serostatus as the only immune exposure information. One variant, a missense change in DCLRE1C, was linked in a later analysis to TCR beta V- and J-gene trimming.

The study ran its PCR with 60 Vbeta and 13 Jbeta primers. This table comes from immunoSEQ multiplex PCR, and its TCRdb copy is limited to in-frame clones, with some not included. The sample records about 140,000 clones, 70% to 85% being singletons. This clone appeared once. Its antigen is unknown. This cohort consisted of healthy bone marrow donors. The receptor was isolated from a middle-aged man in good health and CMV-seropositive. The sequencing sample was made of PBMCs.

CDR3 nucleotide sequence: TGTGCCAGCAGTCCCCCCCTCGGGGGGCCCACTGAAGCTTTCTTT. Translating it yields CASSPPLGGPTEAFF. This sequence joins TRBV27 and TRBJ1-1; D is perhaps TRBD1 (6 bases). The CDR3 extends over 15 amino acids. The V end lost 5 bases, the J end lost 4 bases, and 17 bases lay between the germline ends. The germline V gene has CDR1 MNHEY and CDR2 SMNVEV (reference sequence).